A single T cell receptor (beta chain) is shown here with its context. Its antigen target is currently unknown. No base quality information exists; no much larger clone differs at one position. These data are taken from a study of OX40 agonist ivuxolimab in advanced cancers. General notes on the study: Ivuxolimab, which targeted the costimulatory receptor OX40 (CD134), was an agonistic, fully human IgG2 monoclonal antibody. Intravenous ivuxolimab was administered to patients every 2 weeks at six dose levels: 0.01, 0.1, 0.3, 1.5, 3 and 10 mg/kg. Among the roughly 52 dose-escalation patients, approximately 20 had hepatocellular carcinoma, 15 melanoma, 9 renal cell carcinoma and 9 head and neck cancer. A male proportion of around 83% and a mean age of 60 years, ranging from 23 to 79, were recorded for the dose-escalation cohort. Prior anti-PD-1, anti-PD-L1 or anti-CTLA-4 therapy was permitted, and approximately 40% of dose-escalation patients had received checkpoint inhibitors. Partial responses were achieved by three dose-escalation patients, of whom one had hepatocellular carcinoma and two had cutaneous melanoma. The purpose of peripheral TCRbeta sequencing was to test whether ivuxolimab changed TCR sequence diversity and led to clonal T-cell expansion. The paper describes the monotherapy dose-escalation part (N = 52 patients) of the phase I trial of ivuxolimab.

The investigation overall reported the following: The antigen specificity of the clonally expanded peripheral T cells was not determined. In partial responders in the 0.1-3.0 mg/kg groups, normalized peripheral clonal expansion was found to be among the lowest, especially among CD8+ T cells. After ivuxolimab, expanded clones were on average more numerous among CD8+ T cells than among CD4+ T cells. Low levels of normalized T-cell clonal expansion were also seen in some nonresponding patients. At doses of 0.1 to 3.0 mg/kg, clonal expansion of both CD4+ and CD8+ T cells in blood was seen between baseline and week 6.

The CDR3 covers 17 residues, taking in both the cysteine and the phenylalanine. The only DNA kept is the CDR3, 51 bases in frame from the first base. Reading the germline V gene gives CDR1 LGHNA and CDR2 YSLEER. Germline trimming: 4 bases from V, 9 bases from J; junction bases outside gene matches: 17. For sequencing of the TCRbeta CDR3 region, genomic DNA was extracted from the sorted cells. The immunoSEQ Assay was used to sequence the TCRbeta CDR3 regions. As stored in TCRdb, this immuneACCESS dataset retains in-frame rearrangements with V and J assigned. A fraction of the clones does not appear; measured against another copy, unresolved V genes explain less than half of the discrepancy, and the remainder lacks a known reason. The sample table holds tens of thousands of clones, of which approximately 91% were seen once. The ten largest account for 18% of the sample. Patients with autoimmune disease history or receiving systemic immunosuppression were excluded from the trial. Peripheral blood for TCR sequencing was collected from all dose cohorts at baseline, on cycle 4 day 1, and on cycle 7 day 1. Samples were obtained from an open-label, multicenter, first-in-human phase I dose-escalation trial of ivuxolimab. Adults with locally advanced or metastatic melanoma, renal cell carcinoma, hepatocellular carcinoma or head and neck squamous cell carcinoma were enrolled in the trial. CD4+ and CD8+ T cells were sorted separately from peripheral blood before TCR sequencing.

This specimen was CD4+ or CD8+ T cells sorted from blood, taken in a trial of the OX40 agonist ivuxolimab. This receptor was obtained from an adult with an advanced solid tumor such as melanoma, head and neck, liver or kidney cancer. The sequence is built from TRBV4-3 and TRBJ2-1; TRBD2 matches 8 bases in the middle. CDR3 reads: CASSRVWTGGVAGEQFF. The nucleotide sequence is TGCGCCAGCAGCCGGGTGTGGACGGGAGGGGTTGCGGGTGAGCAGTTCTTC.